This TCR beta chain was recovered during a study of Ad26.COV2.S vaccination and SARS-CoV-2 variants (dated by TCRdb to about 2021). Concerning the study at large: TCRbeta repertoire sequencing was used to assess the specificity and breadth of SARS-CoV-2-reactive T cell receptors after Ad26.COV2.S vaccination. The TCR-sequenced set comprised around 32 samples: around 20 Ad26.COV2.S vaccine recipients, 5 placebo recipients and 8 SARS-CoV-2 convalescent individuals. General conclusions and limits of the study: Comparable non-spike TCR breadth was observed between vaccine and placebo recipients, consistent with only spike being contained in the vaccine. Higher spike-specific TCR breadth was observed in Ad26.COV2.S recipients than in placebo recipients (P = 0.0014). According to the authors, total T cell responses may have been underestimated by the TCR breadth and depth analyses. Substantial breadth of spike-specific CD8+ and CD4+ T cell responses was reported after vaccination.

For this clone: Its antigen is unknown. It has no much larger one-base neighbor in the sample; base qualities were not kept.

The germline V gene sets CDR1 to SGHRS and CDR2 to YFSETQ. Trimming takes 5 bases from V and 6 bases from J, and the germline ends sit 9 bases apart. The CDR3, cysteine through phenylalanine, is 13 amino acids long. Solely the CDR3 DNA is kept, with 39 bases framed from the first base. What the time point label conveys for this sample: individuals recovered from natural SARS-CoV-2 infection. The immunoSEQ Assay was used to sequence TCRbeta CDR3 regions. After extraction, genomic DNA underwent amplification by bias-controlled multiplex PCR, followed by high-throughput sequencing. For the original study's pipeline: To quantify the absolute abundance of every unique TCRbeta CDR3 region, sequences were collapsed and filtered. T cell fraction was estimated by normalization of TCRbeta template counts to usable DNA, with usable DNA being measured through amplification of reference genes present in all nucleated cells. Repertoire TCRs were annotated as SARS-CoV-2-specific by exact matching of V gene, CDR3 amino acid sequence and J gene to a known reactive TCR set. The reference SARS-CoV-2 TCR set came from MIRA and was filtered for enrichment in COVID-19-positive ImmuneCODE repertoires, removing public or cross-reactive TCRs. Using the MIRA antigens, annotated TCRs were further analysed by specific ORF or by position within an ORF. Depth was the summed frequency of annotated unique rearrangements, while breadth was defined as annotated unique rearrangements over total unique productive rearrangements. Group comparisons of TCR breadth used two-sided Wilcoxon rank-sum tests. The source is immuneACCESS, and TCRdb retained only in-frame sequences with V and J called. Part of the clones is not carried over; for the studies checked, unresolved V genes explain less than half of this, and the remainder is unexplained. The V and J calls and clone size come from that table; D and trimming were worked out from the DNA. Within this sample are about 350,000 clones, with about 91% of them counted one time only. The ten largest clones represent around 4.2% of the sample.

The sequence was collected from a human donor who had recovered from COVID-19. Rearrangement joined TRBV5-1 to TRBJ1-6; the D gene cannot be named for sure. The sample was peripheral blood, taken after recovery from COVID-19. The DNA sequence is given as TGCGCCAGCAGAGAGCTAACTAATTCACCCCTCCACTTT. The translation is CASRELTNSPLHF.